This TCR beta chain was retrieved from a study of blood T cells in healthy people across ages. Overall study: With template switching, about one barcoded beta molecule was captured per two T cells.

Study results and limitations: The unsorted PBMCs prevented any conclusive comparison of naive versus antigen-experienced cells. Any changes in expanded clonotypes were possibly confounded, as donor CMV status remained unknown.

Germline V gives CDR1 LGHNA, CDR2 YSLEER. With V trimmed by 4 bases and J by 0 bases, 5 bases remained unmatched. The length of the CDR3 is 18 residues. It was with a sample-barcoded 5' primer and a J-beta primer mix that a second PCR of roughly 7 to 12 cycles was run. Each cDNA was tagged by a template-switch adaptor containing 12 random nucleotides. TCRdb analysed the 5' RACE reads with MiXCR anew, one entry per CDR3 protein. Of about 670,000 distinct CDR3 sequences listed, 40% to 50% are singletons. This clonotype was detected ten times or more. The antigen is undetermined. This sequence originates from an elderly man in good health. The V gene is TRBV4-3, the J gene TRBJ2-6; 11 positions match TRBD1. Source material: blood. CDR3 nucleotides: TGCGCCAGCAGCCGAGGGACAGGGGGTCCCTCTGGGGCCAACGTCCTGACTTTC. Translating gives CASSRGTGGPSGANVLTF.